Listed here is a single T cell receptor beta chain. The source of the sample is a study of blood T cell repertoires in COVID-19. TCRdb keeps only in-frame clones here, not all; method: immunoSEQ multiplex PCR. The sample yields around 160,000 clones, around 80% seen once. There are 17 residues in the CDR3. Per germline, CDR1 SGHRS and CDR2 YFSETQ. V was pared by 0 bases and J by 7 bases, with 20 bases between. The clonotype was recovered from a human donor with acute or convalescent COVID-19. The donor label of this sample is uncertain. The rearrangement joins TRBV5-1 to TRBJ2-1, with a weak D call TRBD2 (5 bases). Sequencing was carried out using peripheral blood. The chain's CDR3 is CASSLAGWGLTGNEQFF. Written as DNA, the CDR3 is TGCGCCAGCAGCTTGGCAGGTTGGGGTCTAACGGGGAATGAGCAGTTCTTC.